This paragraph reports one T cell receptor (beta chain). Its specificity is unknown. The sample originates from a study of beta chain features in type 1 diabetes. Study-wide background: Age, gender, cell numbers and subset yield matched between patients and controls.

The V segment lost 4 bases and the J segment 4 bases; nucleotides outside the gene matches: 6. In germline, CDR1 is SGDLS, CDR2 YYNGEE. This CDR3 has 15 amino acids. Every donor had blood drawn once into heparin, roughly 120 mL on average. Sorting that relied on CD45RO/CCR7/CD25/CD127/CD95/CD27 yielded CD4+ naive, central memory, regulatory and stem cell-like memory cells. General study findings and limits: Shorter TCRB CDR3s, moderately but significantly so, were found in Type 1 diabetes patients in all four CD4+ subsets.

Expressed TCRB transcripts were sequenced because the entire RNA isolate underwent reverse transcription. TCRdb's copy holds only in-frame clones and misses some; the assay was immunoSEQ multiplex PCR. This table has about 15,000 clones, approximately 76% appearing once. The rearrangement joins TRBV9 to TRBJ2-1; 9 nucleotides align to TRBD2. This TCR was sampled from a woman between 18 and 29 years old with type 1 diabetes. Source material: stem cell memory CD4+ T cells from blood. The CDR3 DNA is TGTGCCAGCAGCCTCGGGACTAGCCTATACAATGAGCAGTTCTTC. Translation: CASSLGTSLYNEQFF.